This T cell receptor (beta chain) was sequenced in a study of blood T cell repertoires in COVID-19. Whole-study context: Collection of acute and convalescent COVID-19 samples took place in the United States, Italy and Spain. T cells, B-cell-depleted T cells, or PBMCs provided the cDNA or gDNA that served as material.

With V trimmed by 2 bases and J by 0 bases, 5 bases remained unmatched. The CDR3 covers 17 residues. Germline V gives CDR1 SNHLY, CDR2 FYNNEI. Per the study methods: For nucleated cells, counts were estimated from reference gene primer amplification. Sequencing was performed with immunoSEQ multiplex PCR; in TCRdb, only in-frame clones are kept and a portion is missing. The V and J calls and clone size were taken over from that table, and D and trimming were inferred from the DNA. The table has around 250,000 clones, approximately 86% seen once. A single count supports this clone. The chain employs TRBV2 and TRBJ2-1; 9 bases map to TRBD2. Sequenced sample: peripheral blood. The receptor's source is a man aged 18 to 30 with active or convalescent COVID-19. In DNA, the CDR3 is TGTGCCAGCAGTGAAAGCGGGGGGCAAAGCTCCTACAATGAGCAGTTCTTC. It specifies CASSESGGQSSYNEQFF.